The 13 T cell receptor beta chains below all came from one sample that was sequenced in a study of control samples from healthy donors and cancer patients. Data came from immunoSEQ multiplex PCR; TCRdb stores just in-frame clones and leaves some out. In the table there are about 93,000 clones, 88% of which are singletons. The sequencing input was blood. The origin of the receptors is a woman between 70 and 85 years old in good health.

The chain has TRBV3-1 (or the pseudogene TRBV3-2) and TRBJ1-1; D gene uncertain. CDR1 and CDR2 (germline): LGHDT, YNNKEL (reference sequence). The CDR3 covers 14 residues. V was pared by 5 bases and J by 4 bases, with 14 bases between. The CDR3 nucleotides read TGTGCCAGCAGCACCCGACACGGGCTCACTGAAGCTTTCTTT. Its protein product is CASSTRHGLTEAFF.

The rearrangement links TRBV25-1 to TRBJ2-5; D is unclear. The CDR3 length is 14 residues. V lost 1 base and J 5 bases, leaving 11 bases between the germline ends. Germline values: CDR1 MGHDK, CDR2 SYGVNS. The CDR3 protein is CASSEWRGRETQYF. CDR3 in DNA: TGTGCCAGCAGTGAATGGAGAGGTCGGGAGACCCAGTACTTC.

The chain joins TRBV30 to TRBJ1-2, with 8 positions matching TRBD1. The germline CDR1 and CDR2 sequences are GTSNPN and SVGIG (reference sequence). The V and J ends lost 0 bases and 0 bases, in that order; junction bases with no gene match: 0. This CDR3 spans 14 amino acids. The CDR3 coding sequence is TGTGCCTGGAGTGTACAGGGGGCTAACTATGGCTACACCTTC. Protein: CAWSVQGANYGYTF. Drawing the rest from reference TRBV30 and TRBJ1-2, the complete variable domain is SQTIHQWPATLVQPVGSPLSLECTVEGTSNPNLYWYRQAAGRGLQLLFYSVGIGQISSEVPQNLSASRPQDRQFILSSKKLLLSDSGFYLCAWSVQGANYGYTFGSGTRLTVV.

The CDR3 sequence is CASSQRETQYF. The CDR3 DNA reads as TGTGCCAGCAGCCAGAGAGAGACCCAGTACTTC. The genes are TRBV3-1 (or the pseudogene TRBV3-2) and TRBJ2-5; D not certain. Trimming took off 3 bases at V and 4 bases at J, with 3 bases between the two ends. CDR1 and CDR2 (germline): LGHDT, YNNKEL (reference sequence). The CDR3 has 11 amino acids.

V usage is TRBV19 and J usage is TRBJ1-5; 11 bases line up with TRBD1. V shed 7 bases and J 4 bases; nucleotides not matched to a gene: 3. The germline gives CDR1 LNHDA, CDR2 SQIVND (reference sequence). The CDR3 sequence is 14 residues long. The CDR3 DNA reads as TGTGCCAGTAACCGGGACAGGGGGAATCAGCCCCAGCATTTT. This translates into CASNRDRGNQPQHF.

V and J are TRBV6-5 and TRBJ2-7, with 9 bases lining up with TRBD1. Germline V gene sequence: CDR1 MNHEY, CDR2 SVGAGI. This CDR3 spans 14 amino acids. Trimming cost V 5 bases and J 6 bases; bases outside gene matches: 8. CDR3 protein: CASSLAGTGSEQYF. The DNA of the CDR3 is TGTGCCAGCAGTCTGGCCGGGACAGGGTCCGAGCAGTACTTC.

The rearrangement uses TRBV7-2 and TRBJ1-2; 7 positions agree with TRBD1. CDR3 size: 14 residues. Germline V CDR1 and CDR2: SGHTA, FQGNSA. Trimming removed 2 bases from V and 8 bases from J; junction bases left unmatched: 8. This CDR3 is CASSLTGTEEGYTF. The CDR3 region has the DNA TGTGCCAGCAGCTTAACCGGGACAGAAGAAGGCTACACCTTC.

This clone was detected only a few times. The V call is TRBV7-9, the J call TRBJ2-7, with 9 bases aligning to TRBD2. The CDR3 length is 15 residues. Per germline, CDR1 SEHNR and CDR2 FQNEAQ (reference sequence). J lost 6 bases, V lost 5 bases, and 11 bases had no gene match. CDR3 bases: TGTGCCAGCAGCCCGAGCGGGGGGCGCCGCTCCGAGCAGTACTTC. Translated, it gives CASSPSGGRRSEQYF.

This chain uses TRBV19 with TRBJ1-3; 8 bases are shared with TRBD1. The germline V gene has CDR1 LNHDA and CDR2 SQIVND (reference sequence). V shed 5 bases and J 2 bases; nucleotides not matched to a gene: 11. This CDR3 is 17 amino acids long. The CDR3 spells CASSHYSTGEAGNTIYF. Here the CDR3 DNA reads TGTGCCAGTAGTCACTACTCGACAGGGGAAGCTGGAAACACCATATATTTT.

The V gene is TRBV2, the J gene TRBJ1-5; D unclear. Trimming took 6 bases from V and 5 from J, leaving 17 bases between them. Germline CDR1 reads SNHLY; CDR2 reads FYNNEI. The CDR3 sequence is 15 residues long. The CDR3 sequence: CASSATPGEYQPQHF. Written as DNA, the CDR3 is TGTGCCAGCAGCGCGACACCGGGAGAGTATCAGCCCCAGCATTTT.

This clone was recorded many times. The genes are TRBV27 and TRBJ2-3; TRBD1 agrees at 7 bases. The V gene's germline CDR1 is MNHEY and CDR2 SMNVEV (reference sequence). CDR3 length equals 15 residues. V lost 2 bases and J lost 0; bases outside the gene matches: 2. The CDR3 is CASSLRGQSTDTQYF. The CDR3 nucleotides read TGTGCCAGCAGTTTACGGGGACAGAGCACAGATACGCAGTATTTT.

The chain joins TRBV6-5 to TRBJ1-2; tentative D call: TRBD1 (6 bases). CDR1 and CDR2 (germline): MNHEY, SVGAGI. This CDR3 comprises 12 residues. Trimming shortened V by 10 bases and J by 5 bases, and 14 bases separated the two germline ends. The chain's CDR3 is CATTGREYGYTF. The CDR3 DNA is TGTGCCACCACAGGGAGAGAGTATGGCTACACCTTC.

The chain recombines TRBV10-1 with TRBJ1-4; 10 bases align to TRBD1. CDR1 and CDR2 from the germline V gene are WNHNN and SYGVQD (reference sequence). Trimming cost V 8 bases and J 4 bases; bases outside gene matches: 7. The CDR3 is 15 amino acids. The CDR3 is CASDRGRPGNEKLFF. DNA of the CDR3: TGCGCCAGCGACAGGGGGCGCCCCGGTAATGAAAAACTGTTTTTT.